Following are 27 T cell receptor beta chains from one sample sequenced in a study of blood T cell repertoires in COVID-19. Using immunoSEQ multiplex PCR, the repertoire was profiled, and TCRdb retains in-frame clones only, with some absent. The sample has approximately 150,000 clones; about 80% are singletons. Sequenced material: peripheral blood. These TCRs come from a woman aged 80 or over with acute or convalescent COVID-19.

This clone was detected only once. The V and J genes are TRBV3-1 (or the pseudogene TRBV3-2) and TRBJ1-3, with D perhaps matching TRBD1 (5 bases). Looked up from germline, CDR1 is LGHDT and CDR2 is YNNKEL (reference sequence). This CDR3 has 15 amino acids. The V end was cut by 1 base, the J end by 0 bases, with 7 bases between. The CDR3 loop is CASSQGRDSGNTIYF. CDR3 nucleotides: TGTGCCAGCAGCCAAGGCAGGGACTCTGGAAACACCATATATTTT.

The CDR3: CASSQEVTSGGSYNEQFF. The CDR3 region has the DNA TGTGCCAGCAGCCAAGAGGTTACTAGCGGGGGTTCCTACAATGAGCAGTTCTTC. The V call is TRBV3-1 (or the pseudogene TRBV3-2), the J call TRBJ2-1, with 11 bases that match TRBD2. Germline V gene sequence: CDR1 LGHDT, CDR2 YNNKEL (reference sequence). The CDR3 totals 18 residues. The J segment lost 1 base and the V segment lost 0 bases, leaving 5 bases of the junction unmatched.

The rearrangement links TRBV5-1 to TRBJ1-2; D ambiguous. The V end was cut by 3 bases, the J end by 4 bases, with 10 bases between. Germline assignment: CDR1 SGHRS and CDR2 YFSETQ. The CDR3 covers 13 residues. The CDR3 loop is CASSSQPVYGYTF. The CDR3 DNA reads TGCGCCAGCAGCTCACAGCCTGTCTATGGCTACACCTTC.

The V and J genes are TRBV18 and TRBJ1-1; possibly TRBD1 for D (6 bases). V was clipped by 4 bases and J by 8 bases, with 14 bases between them. Germline V gives CDR1 KGHSH, CDR2 LQKENI. This CDR3 has 13 amino acids. The CDR3 region is CASSLLQGFEAFF. CDR3 DNA sequence: TGTGCCAGCTCACTACTTCAGGGGTTCGAAGCTTTCTTT.

The chain carries TRBV28 and TRBJ2-2; D unclear. The length of the CDR3 is 15 residues. Germline values: CDR1 MDHEN, CDR2 SYDVKM. With 3 bases removed from V and 5 bases from J, the gap between germline ends came to 13 bases. CDR3 in DNA: TGTGCCAGCAGTTTGGGCAGCTCATTAACCGGGGAGCTGTTTTTT. It specifies CASSLGSSLTGELFF.

The V and J genes are TRBV9 and TRBJ2-3; D gene uncertain. Trimming shortened V by 0 bases and J by 0 bases, and 11 bases separated the two germline ends. CDR1 and CDR2 from the germline V gene are SGDLS and YYNGEE. CDR3 length: 16 residues. For the CDR3, the DNA is TGTGCCAGCAGCGTAGCTGAACTCTCGAGCACAGATACGCAGTATTTT. It yields the protein CASSVAELSSTDTQYF.

The chain employs TRBV15 and TRBJ1-4; D remains unclear. The CDR3 sequence is 14 residues long. Germline values: CDR1 LNHNV, CDR2 YYDKDF (reference sequence). V dropped 5 bases and J dropped 3 bases, with 10 bases sitting between them. CDR3 in DNA: TGTGCCACCAGCGGGCCCCCCGCTAATGAAAAACTGTTTTTT. Translation: CATSGPPANEKLFF.

Note on this clone: A junction end diverges from the germline sequence, so it may reflect a read error. The rearrangement uses TRBV9 and TRBJ2-2; tentatively, D is TRBD2 (5 bases). This CDR3 is 14 amino acids long. CDR1 SGDLS and CDR2 YYNGEE come from the germline V gene. The CDR3, as DNA: TGTGCCAGCAGTGGGGTAGCGAACAGCGGGGAGCTGTTTTTT. Its translation: CASSGVANSGELFF.

The rearrangement links TRBV27 to TRBJ2-7; 11 nucleotides agree with TRBD1. The CDR3 consists of 14 residues. Germline V gene sequence: CDR1 MNHEY, CDR2 SMNVEV (reference sequence). The V segment lost 4 bases and the J segment 5 bases; nucleotides outside the gene matches: 4. The CDR3 bases are TGTGCCAGCAGTTCGCGGGACAGGGGGGACGAGCAGTACTTC. It yields the protein CASSSRDRGDEQYF.

V gene TRBV5-1 combines with J gene TRBJ1-1; 10 bases agree with TRBD1. The ends lost 4 bases at V and 4 bases at J; junction bases unmatched: 1. The CDR3 totals 13 residues. CDR1 and CDR2 from the germline V gene are SGHRS and YFSETQ. The CDR3 sequence is CASSRTGGTEAFF. The CDR3 DNA is TGCGCCAGCAGCCGGACAGGGGGCACTGAAGCTTTCTTT.

The chain is built from TRBV6-5 and TRBJ1-4; possible D gene TRBD1, 5 bases. Trimming removed 5 bases from V and 14 bases from J, with 24 bases in between. Looked up from germline, CDR1 is MNHEY and CDR2 is SVGAGI. The CDR3 consists of 15 residues. CDR3 DNA sequence: TGTGCCAGCAGTCCCGACAGACGCCGGCCCGGGGGGCTGTTTTTT. Protein sequence: CASSPDRRRPGGLFF.

CDR3 coding DNA: TGTGCCAGCAGCTTGTATCGACAGGGGGCTGGGGAGACCCAGTACTTC. Protein sequence: CASSLYRQGAGETQYF. The chain has TRBV5-6 and TRBJ2-5; 10 bases match TRBD1. Looked up from germline, CDR1 is SGHDT and CDR2 is YYEEEE. The CDR3 totals 16 residues. V shed 1 base and J 5 bases; nucleotides not matched to a gene: 8.

The J gene is TRBJ1-3, the V gene TRBV6-5; TRBD1 is a possible D gene (6 bases). This CDR3 has 15 amino acids. Germline V CDR1 and CDR2: MNHEY, SVGAGI. The V and J ends lost 6 bases and 0 bases respectively, with 12 bases between them. As DNA, the CDR3 is TGTGCCAGCAGCCGGGGACAAACCTCTGGAAACACCATATATTTT. This codes for CASSRGQTSGNTIYF.

The chain joins TRBV12-5 to TRBJ2-3; TRBD1 aligns across 10 bases. The V gene end was trimmed by 0 bases and the J gene end by 1 base; junction bases not matched to a gene: 16. Germline CDR1 is LGHNT and CDR2 is FRNRAP. This CDR3 is built from 21 residues. The CDR3 region has the DNA TGTGCTAGTGGTTTGGTAACTTTTGGGACAGGGGAATTTTTTGGCACAGATACGCAGTATTTT. Protein: CASGLVTFGTGEFFGTDTQYF.

The chain combines TRBV28 with TRBJ1-2, with 8 bases that match TRBD1. With 10 bases clipped from V and 7 bases from J, the junction kept 8 bases outside the gene matches. CDR1 and CDR2 from the germline V gene are MDHEN and SYDVKM. This CDR3 contains 12 residues. CDR3 in DNA: TGTGCCACCCGACAGGGGCTTTCTGGCTACACCTTC. This sequence encodes CATRQGLSGYTF.

V is TRBV11-2 and J is TRBJ1-2; D remains ambiguous. The CDR3 runs 13 residues. Germline lookup yields CDR1 SGHAT and CDR2 FQNNGV. Trimming removed 0 bases at V and 4 bases at J, with 6 bases between. The CDR3 sequence: CASSLEPSYGYTF. For the CDR3, the DNA is TGTGCCAGCAGCTTAGAACCGAGCTATGGCTACACCTTC.

V gene TRBV9 combines with J gene TRBJ1-1, with 11 bases aligning to TRBD1. This CDR3 contains 17 residues. Unmatched junction bases numbered 9, after V lost 4 bases and J lost 1 base. The germline CDR1 and CDR2 sequences are SGDLS and YYNGEE. As DNA, the CDR3 is TGTGCCAGCAGCCCACACCCGGACAGGGGGCCGAACACTGAAGCTTTCTTT. Translation: CASSPHPDRGPNTEAFF.

CDR3 loop: CASRTTQGWNSPLHF. In nucleotides, the CDR3 is TGTGCCAGCAGGACAACACAGGGGTGGAATTCACCCCTCCACTTT. The chain has TRBV25-1 and TRBJ1-6, with 7 bases matching TRBD1. With 6 bases clipped from V and 7 bases from J, the junction kept 9 bases outside the gene matches. This CDR3 region has 15 residues. Germline V gene lookup returns CDR1 MGHDK and CDR2 SYGVNS.

The J gene is TRBJ1-4, the V gene TRBV6-4; D is possibly TRBD1 (5 bases). The germline V gene encodes CDR1 MRHNA and CDR2 SNTAGT. This CDR3 spans 14 amino acids. With 8 bases removed from V and 2 bases from J, the gap between germline ends came to 12 bases. The CDR3: CASPPGGTNEKLFF. CDR3 nucleotide sequence: TGTGCCAGCCCACCCGGGGGGACTAATGAAAAACTGTTTTTT.

The chain employs TRBV5-4 and TRBJ1-4; tentative D call: TRBD1 (6 bases). CDR3 length: 15 residues. Per germline, CDR1 SGHNT and CDR2 YYREEE (reference sequence). Trimming shortened V by 0 bases and J by 11 bases, and 17 bases separated the two germline ends. The CDR3 here is CASSLDPLQGSKLFF. CDR3 nucleotides: TGTGCCAGCAGCTTGGATCCTCTACAGGGTTCGAAACTGTTTTTT.

J is TRBJ1-5 and V is TRBV5-6; 9 nucleotides match TRBD1. Trimming cost V 4 bases and J 7 bases; bases outside gene matches: 9. Germline V gene lookup returns CDR1 SGHDT and CDR2 YYEEEE. The CDR3 length is 15 residues. The DNA of the CDR3 is TGTGCCAGCAGCGACGGGACAGGGATTAGGCAGCCCCAGCATTTT. This gives the protein CASSDGTGIRQPQHF.

The rearrangement joins TRBV29-1 to TRBJ2-7, with D uncertain. With 5 bases removed from V and 5 bases from J, the gap between germline ends came to 10 bases. This CDR3 spans 11 amino acids. Germline V gene data show CDR1 as SQVTM and CDR2 as ANQGSEA. The CDR3 is CSVKLTNEQYF. CDR3 bases: TGCAGCGTTAAGCTCACCAACGAGCAGTACTTC.

The chain employs TRBV28 and TRBJ1-2; 10 bases are shared with TRBD1. Per the germline V gene, CDR1 is MDHEN and CDR2 is SYDVKM. V was clipped by 4 bases and J by 10 bases; unmatched bases: 9. The CDR3 sequence is 14 residues long. In nucleotides, the CDR3 is TGTGCCAGCAGTTCCCCGGGACAGGGGACCCTCTACACCTTC. It specifies CASSSPGQGTLYTF.

This chain uses TRBV9 with TRBJ1-1; no firm D call. CDR1 is SGDLS, CDR2 YYNGEE, per germline. V shed 0 bases and J shed 1 base, with 4 bases lying between them. The CDR3 length is 13 residues. The CDR3 coding sequence is TGTGCCAGCAGCGTAGGGAGGAACACTGAAGCTTTCTTT. Its protein product is CASSVGRNTEAFF.

The gene calls are TRBV18 and TRBJ2-5; TRBD1 matches 8 bases. Germline CDR1 and CDR2: KGHSH and LQKENI. The CDR3 totals 15 residues. Trimming took 7 bases from V and 3 from J; bases not matched to a gene: 10. CDR3 DNA sequence: TGTGCCAGCTTTACCCAAGAGACAGGGGAAGAGACCCAGTACTTC. Its protein is CASFTQETGEETQYF.

The chain combines TRBV6-5 with TRBJ2-7; tentatively, D is TRBD1 (6 bases). Looked up from germline, CDR1 is MNHEY and CDR2 is SVGAGI. V was cut by 5 bases and J by 6 bases, with 11 bases left in between. The CDR3 has 12 residues. The CDR3 is CASSNRVREQYF. CDR3 nucleotides: TGTGCCAGCAGTAACAGGGTTCGCGAGCAGTACTTC.

Turning to this clone: Compared with germline, one end of the junction differs, possibly owing to a read error. This chain connects TRBV18 to TRBJ2-3, with 11 bases fitting TRBD2. The length of the CDR3 is 15 residues. The germline gives CDR1 KGHSH, CDR2 LQKENI. The DNA of the CDR3 is TGTGCCAGCTCGCCACTAGCGGGGGAAACAGATACGCAGTATTTT. Its protein is CASSPLAGETDTQYF.